This T cell receptor (beta chain) emerged from a study of T cell responses to AZD1222 COVID-19 vaccine. In the study overall: Second-dose intervals near 4 or 12 weeks were combined.

Points on this clone: The antigen is undetermined.

Whole-study findings and limits: Spike-specific TCR depth and breadth grew after two AZD1222 doses. The study found vaccine-associated CD4 TCRs spanning spike, dominant at 160-218 and 743-854. Repertoires in all cases were sampled only once the peak T cell response had passed.

Clones were sequenced by immunoSEQ multiplex PCR, and TCRdb holds only the in-frame ones, with some missing. The sample records 85,000 to 100,000 clones, approximately 94% being singletons. V trimming: 3 bases; J trimming: 4 bases; junction bases outside the gene matches: 7. Germline V lookup: CDR1 MNHNS, CDR2 SASEGT. This CDR3 region has 15 residues. The receptor was derived from an adult in good health. The sequencing used peripheral blood, collected on day 0 of AZD1222 vaccination. This sequence joins TRBV6-1 and TRBJ2-3; 7 bases map to TRBD1. The CDR3 DNA is TGTGCCAGCAGTGATGGGCAGGGGGAAGCAGATACGCAGTATTTT. Its translation is CASSDGQGEADTQYF.